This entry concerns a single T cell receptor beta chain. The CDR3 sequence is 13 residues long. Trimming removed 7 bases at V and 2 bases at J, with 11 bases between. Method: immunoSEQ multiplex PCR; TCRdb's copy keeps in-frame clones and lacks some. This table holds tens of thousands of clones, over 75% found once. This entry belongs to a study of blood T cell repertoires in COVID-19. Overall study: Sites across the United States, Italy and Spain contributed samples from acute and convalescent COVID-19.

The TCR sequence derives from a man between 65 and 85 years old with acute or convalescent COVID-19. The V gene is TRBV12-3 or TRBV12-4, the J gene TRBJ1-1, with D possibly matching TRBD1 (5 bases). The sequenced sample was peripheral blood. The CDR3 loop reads CASTGGGNTEAFF. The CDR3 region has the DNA TGTGCCAGCACCGGGGGGGGAAACACTGAAGCTTTCTTT.